The 22 T cell receptor beta chains presented below share a single source sample, sequenced in a study of early stage breast cancer tumors. Produced via immunoSEQ multiplex PCR; TCRdb's table is partial and in-frame only. The sample shows approximately 52,000 clones, 75% to 85% of them seen only once. Source material: blood. The source is a person between 50 and 60 years old with breast cancer.

This chain joins TRBV2 and TRBJ1-5; TRBD1 matches 8 bases. The CDR3 length is 15 residues. The J segment lost 2 bases and the V segment lost 6 bases, leaving 6 bases of the junction unmatched. The germline gives CDR1 SNHLY, CDR2 FYNNEI. CDR3 loop: CASSPTGAGNQPQHF. CDR3 DNA: TGTGCCAGCAGCCCGACAGGGGCGGGCAATCAGCCCCAGCATTTT.

This chain uses TRBV15 with TRBJ1-6; 7 nucleotides agree with TRBD1. The CDR3 contains 13 residues. Germline CDR1 reads LNHNV; CDR2 reads YYDKDF (reference sequence). Trimming cost V 8 bases and J 6 bases; bases outside gene matches: 4. The CDR3 DNA reads as TGTGCCACCGGGGGACAGACTAATTCACCCCTCCACTTT. This translates into CATGGQTNSPLHF.

Only one count was recorded for this clone. The chain joins TRBV28 to TRBJ1-4, with unresolved D. V lost 3 bases to trimming and J lost 7 bases, with 12 bases between them. Germline CDR1 and CDR2: MDHEN and SYDVKM. The CDR3 length is 14 residues. Written as DNA, the CDR3 is TGTGCCAGCAGTTTGGTGGTTTCGGGTGAAAAACTGTTTTTT. This translates into CASSLVVSGEKLFF. The entire variable domain, with the rest obtained from reference TRBV28 and TRBJ1-4, is as follows: DVKVTQSSRYLVKRTGEKVFLECVQDMDHENMFWYRQDPGLGLRLIYFSYDVKMKEKGDIPEGYSVSREKKERFSLILESASTNQTSMYLCASSLVVSGEKLFFGSGTQLSVL.

The chain is built from TRBV5-1 and TRBJ2-7; weak D call: TRBD1 (6 bases). V was cut by 4 bases and J by 1 base, with 12 bases left in between. The length of the CDR3 is 14 residues. Per germline, CDR1 SGHRS and CDR2 YFSETQ. CDR3 coding DNA: TGCGCCAGCAGCGAGGACAGAGGTTCCTACGAGCAGTACTTC. Protein product: CASSEDRGSYEQYF.

This chain links TRBV28 with TRBJ1-1; weak D call: TRBD1 (6 bases). Trimming took 4 bases from V and 4 from J, leaving 13 bases between them. The CDR3 totals 14 residues. Germline lookup yields CDR1 MDHEN and CDR2 SYDVKM. The DNA of the CDR3 is TGTGCCAGCAGTTATCAAACAGGGCTCACTGAAGCTTTCTTT. Its translation: CASSYQTGLTEAFF.

This chain uses TRBV5-1 with TRBJ2-1; D is ambiguous. CDR1 SGHRS and CDR2 YFSETQ come from the germline V gene. The V end was cut by 0 bases, the J end by 2 bases, with 12 bases between. The CDR3 spans 16 residues. CDR3 residues: CASSLEVSAAYNEQFF. DNA for the CDR3: TGCGCCAGCAGCTTGGAGGTTTCGGCAGCCTACAATGAGCAGTTCTTC. Combining the CDR3 with reference TRBV5-1 and TRBJ2-1 gives the whole variable domain KAGVTQTPRYLIKTRGQQVTLSCSPISGHRSVSWYQQTPGQGLQFLFEYFSETQRNKGNFPGRFSGRQFSNSRSEMNVSTLELGDSALYLCASSLEVSAAYNEQFFGPGTRLTVL.

This clone came up once. V gene TRBV28 combines with J gene TRBJ1-3, with 7 bases fitting TRBD1. Germline loops: CDR1 MDHEN, CDR2 SYDVKM. Trimming at V came to 2 bases and at J to 3 bases, leaving 4 bases not matched to a gene. The CDR3 sequence is 15 residues long. CDR3 in amino acids: CASSLGGTVGNTIYF. In nucleotides, the CDR3 is TGTGCCAGCAGTTTAGGGGGGACAGTTGGAAACACCATATATTTT.

The chain couples TRBV6-5 to TRBJ2-7; D is perhaps TRBD1 (6 bases). CDR3 length: 15 amino acids. Germline V gene data show CDR1 as MNHEY and CDR2 as SVGAGI. V was trimmed by 0 bases and J by 3 bases, leaving 12 bases between them. CDR3 sequence (DNA): TGTGCCAGCAGTTACTCAGGACAGAGTAACTACGAGCAGTACTTC. It translates to CASSYSGQSNYEQYF.

Only a few counts were recorded for this clone. V and J are TRBV10-1 and TRBJ1-1; D perhaps matches TRBD1 (5 bases). The germline CDR1 and CDR2 sequences are WNHNN and SYGVQD (reference sequence). The ends were cut back, 2 bases at V and 5 bases at J, with 12 bases in the middle. The length of the CDR3 is 14 residues. The CDR3 DNA follows: TGCGCCAGCAGTGAGGAAGGGGTGGATACTGAAGCTTTCTTT. Its protein is CASSEEGVDTEAFF.

This sequence joins TRBV6-6 and TRBJ1-5, with D unresolved. V lost 0 bases to trimming and J lost 0 bases, with 6 bases between them. Germline-derived CDR1 and CDR2 are MNHNY and SVGAGI (reference sequence). The CDR3 is made up of 15 amino acids. The CDR3 reads CASSYSRTSNQPQHF. CDR3 DNA: TGTGCCAGCAGTTACTCGCGGACTAGCAATCAGCCCCAGCATTTT.

This clone was counted a few times. This chain joins TRBV7-2 and TRBJ1-6; 8 bases align to TRBD1. Losses at the gene ends were 4 bases for V and 2 bases for J; bases not matched to a gene: 10. The V gene's germline CDR1 is SGHTA and CDR2 FQGNSA. The CDR3 consists of 18 residues. The CDR3 coding sequence is TGTGCCAGCAGCTCGGACAGGGCCGGGGTGACCTATAATTCACCCCTCCACTTT. Its protein product is CASSSDRAGVTYNSPLHF.

This chain uses TRBV10-2 with TRBJ2-7, with D perhaps TRBD1 (5 bases). Germline values: CDR1 WSHSY, CDR2 SAAADI. The CDR3 totals 16 residues. The V end lost 0 bases, the J end lost 6 bases, and 18 bases lay between the germline ends. CDR3 sequence reads: CASSESLDIPTSEQYF. The CDR3 DNA follows: TGCGCCAGCAGTGAGTCGCTGGACATTCCTACGAGCGAGCAGTACTTC.

The chain carries TRBV15 and TRBJ1-3, with a tentative D call TRBD1 (5 bases). The CDR3 extends over 17 amino acids. Germline V gives CDR1 LNHNV, CDR2 YYDKDF (reference sequence). V lost 0 bases to trimming and J lost 0 bases, with 12 bases between them. CDR3 bases: TGTGCCACCAGCAGAGAAGGCGGGGGGGTCTCTGGAAACACCATATATTTT. Protein: CATSREGGGVSGNTIYF. Full variable domain (missing parts from reference TRBV15 and TRBJ1-3): DAMVIQNPRYQVTQFGKPVTLSCSQTLNHNVMYWYQQKSSQAPKLLFHYYDKDFNNEADTPDNFQSRRPNTSFCFLDIRSPGLGDTAMYLCATSREGGGVSGNTIYFGEGSWLTVV.

The rearrangement joins TRBV7-8 to TRBJ2-6, with 9 bases aligning to TRBD2. CDR1 and CDR2 from the germline V gene are SGHVS and FQNEAQ. The V gene end was trimmed by 2 bases and the J gene end by 1 base; junction bases not matched to a gene: 12. This CDR3 spans 20 amino acids. CDR3 sequence: CASSLRTSEIQGSGANVLTF. CDR3 bases: TGTGCCAGCAGCTTACGGACTAGCGAGATCCAGGGGTCTGGGGCCAACGTCCTGACTTTC.

This sequence joins TRBV7-8 and TRBJ1-2; D might be TRBD1 (6 bases). The V gene's germline CDR1 is SGHVS and CDR2 FQNEAQ. The ends were cut back, 2 bases at V and 0 bases at J, with 10 bases in the middle. The CDR3 loop spans 15 amino acids. CDR3 coding DNA: TGTGCCAGCAGCTTAAGCGGACAGCCTAACTATGGCTACACCTTC. This gives the protein CASSLSGQPNYGYTF.

As for this clone: At one end the junction does not follow the germline gene, possibly because of a read error. V and J are TRBV6-4 and TRBJ2-7, with a tentative D call TRBD1 (6 bases). Germline V CDR1 and CDR2: MRHNA, SNTAGT. CDR3 length: 10 amino acids. The CDR3 here is CASSGVDSGF. The DNA for the CDR3 is TGTGCCAGCAGTGGAGTGGACAGCGGCTTC.

The chain recombines TRBV9 with TRBJ2-3, with 13 bases aligning to TRBD2. The germline CDR1 and CDR2 sequences are SGDLS and YYNGEE. There are 16 residues in the CDR3. The V gene end was trimmed by 2 bases and the J gene end by 5 bases; junction bases not matched to a gene: 5. The CDR3 loop is CASSVTTSGGLDTQYF. Here the CDR3 DNA reads TGTGCCAGCAGCGTTACGACTAGCGGGGGGTTAGATACGCAGTATTTT.

The chain joins TRBV2 to TRBJ2-7, with D unclear. CDR1 is SNHLY and CDR2 is FYNNEI in the germline V gene. This CDR3 spans 10 amino acids. The V gene lost 4 bases and the J gene lost 5 bases, with 3 bases spanning the gap. The CDR3 protein is CASSVNEQYF. In DNA, the CDR3 is TGTGCCAGCAGTGTTAACGAGCAGTACTTC. Full variable domain (rest looked up from reference TRBV2 and TRBJ2-7): EPEVTQTPSHQVTQMGQEVILRCVPISNHLYFYWYRQILGQKVEFLVSFYNNEISEKSEIFDDQFSVERPDGSNFTLKIRSTKLEDSAMYFCASSVNEQYFGPGTRLTVT.

This clone was recorded a few times. V usage is TRBV19 and J usage is TRBJ1-6; tentative D call: TRBD1 (5 bases). The CDR3 has 14 residues. The V and J ends lost 1 base and 7 bases respectively, with 8 bases between them. The germline gives CDR1 LNHDA, CDR2 SQIVND (reference sequence). Written as DNA, the CDR3 is TGTGCCAGTAGTATAGGGGGCAGCAATTCACCCCTCCACTTT. It encodes CASSIGGSNSPLHF. Using reference TRBV19 and TRBJ1-6 for the parts outside the CDR3, the full variable domain is DGGITQSPKYLFRKEGQNVTLSCEQNLNHDAMYWYRQDPGQGLRLIYYSQIVNDFQKGDIAEGYSVSREKKESFPLTVTSAQKNPTAFYLCASSIGGSNSPLHFGNGTRLTVT.

The V gene is TRBV27, the J gene TRBJ1-6; 9 nucleotides align to TRBD1. Germline V gives CDR1 MNHEY, CDR2 SMNVEV (reference sequence). With 5 bases clipped from V and 8 bases from J, the junction kept 10 bases outside the gene matches. The length of the CDR3 is 16 residues. CDR3 DNA sequence: TGTGCCAGCAGTCCAGGGACAGGGTTTATGGATTCACCCCTCCACTTT. This gives the protein CASSPGTGFMDSPLHF.

A word on this clone: Additional DNA sequences in this sample encode the identical CDR3. V gene TRBV7-2 combines with J gene TRBJ2-7; the D is unclear. Germline values: CDR1 SGHTA, CDR2 FQGNSA. This CDR3 region has 11 residues. V gave up 2 bases and J gave up 4 bases, with 3 bases separating them. Here the CDR3 DNA reads TGTGCCAGCAGCTTATCATACGAGCAGTACTTC. This encodes CASSLSYEQYF. The full variable domain, rest sourced from reference TRBV7-2 and TRBJ2-7, is GAGVSQSPSNKVTEKGKDVELRCDPISGHTALYWYRQSLGQGLEFLIYFQGNSAPDKSGLPSDRFSAERTGGSVSTLTIQRTQQEDSAVYLCASSLSYEQYFGPGTRLTVT.

This clone was recorded only once. The J gene is TRBJ1-2, the V gene TRBV19, with a tentative D call TRBD1 (5 bases). Trimming shortened V by 5 bases and J by 6 bases, and 28 bases separated the two germline ends. Germline CDR1 reads LNHDA; CDR2 reads SQIVND (reference sequence). The CDR3 is 18 amino acids. The CDR3 region is CASSQALAPGRLKNGYTF. CDR3 nucleotide sequence: TGTGCCAGTAGTCAGGCCTTGGCACCGGGACGCCTCAAAAATGGCTACACCTTC.